This TCR beta chain was sequenced for a study of regulatory T cells in long-lasting Graves disease. Germline CDR1 SGHRS, CDR2 YFSETQ. Germline trimming cut 0 bases from V and 4 bases from J; bases unmatched to any gene: 4. CDR3 length: 15 amino acids. Combining iRepertoire HTBI primers with Arm-PCR of CDR3 regions, the authors built TCR beta libraries. TCRdb redid the calling of the multiplex PCR reads with MiXCR, one entry per CDR3 protein. The sample holds fewer than 650,000 distinct CDR3 sequences, 16% seen once. This clonotype has ten or more counts. As to time point: newly diagnosed GD, antithyroid drugs for less than 3 months. The authors made the TCR library using RNA they extracted from PBMCs. With EDTA tubes as the receptacles, around 10 milliliters of peripheral blood were drawn. These data also featured in a second study, about T cells in Graves' hyperthyroidism and ophthalmopathy. That study reports: Stable hyperthyroidism was separated from ophthalmopathy by a model based on 13 V-J features.

The specimen comprised peripheral blood mononuclear cells (PBMCs), sampled at new diagnosis, from a patient treated with antithyroid drugs. The chain joins TRBV5-1 to TRBJ2-1; 7 nucleotides agree with TRBD2. The sequence derives from a man aged 18 to 35 with Graves disease. CDR3 in amino acids: CASSLVGEGYNEQFF. The CDR3 DNA is TGCGCCAGCAGCTTGGTGGGGGAGGGTTACAATGAGCAGTTCTTC.